The T cell receptor beta chain described here comes from a study of glioma-infiltrating T cells after dendritic cell vaccination (dated by TCRdb to about 2016). Background for the entire study: The cohort comprised about 15 glioblastoma patients from Phase I and II dendritic cell vaccination trials, 9 newly diagnosed and 6 with recurrent disease. Each patient was given three intradermal dendritic cell vaccine injections, spaced two weeks apart, in the arm below the axilla. To make the vaccine, monocyte-derived dendritic cells were cultured for seven days with IL-4 and GM-CSF and then pulsed overnight with autologous tumor lysate. Deep sequencing of TCR beta CDR3 regions was used to quantify tumor-infiltrating lymphocyte content and compare tumor and blood repertoires in dendritic cell-vaccinated glioblastoma patients. Survival after dendritic cell vaccination was correlated with TCR sequencing metrics such as TIL content and the overlap between tumor and blood repertoires. Patients received autologous tumor lysate-pulsed dendritic cell vaccination between about 2002 and 2013. Points the paper makes about the study in general: Higher estimated pretreatment TIL content predicted longer time to progression and overall survival after dendritic cell vaccination. The TCR overlap response model with three groups was called speculative and said to need prospective validation. The cohort was small and heterogeneous, and full blood and tumor sets were available for few patients, with initial-recurrent tumor pairs available for even fewer patients. TCR clonality showed no direct relationship with survival, which suggests that a diverse polyclonal response may matter.

In the germline V gene (reference sequence), CDR1 corresponds to MNHEY and CDR2 to SMNVEV. The junction carries 17 bases between V and J, which are trimmed by 3 bases and 0 bases respectively. The CDR3 goes from the cysteine to the phenylalanine over 17 residues. Solely the CDR3 DNA is kept, with 51 bases framed from the first base. TCRB CDR3 regions were amplified from approximately 2 ug genomic DNA, or all available DNA if less, using the immunoSEQ assay. For multiplex PCR, 60 forward primers for TCR V beta segments and 13 reverse primers for J beta segments were used. To estimate the number of reads per starting template, synthetic control templates were added to each sample at limiting dilution. The Illumina HiSeq System generated 87 bp sequencing reads. From the authors' description of their analysis: To remove PCR and sequencing errors, closely related sequences were merged with a nearest neighbor algorithm. TCR overlap was measured as the percentage of unique tumor TCR beta sequences also present in the same patient's peripheral blood. TCRdb limited this immuneACCESS table to in-frame rearrangements with V and J called. A share of clones is missing; checked studies link under half to unresolved V genes, and the rest is unexplained. D and trimming were read from the DNA, whereas the V and J calls and clone size are those reported in that table. Present in this sample are 45,000 to 55,000 clones, 85% of which were seen just once. The top ten constitute roughly 11% of the sample.

To note about this clone: The clone's antigen remains unknown. No clone much larger than this one lies a single base away; base qualities are absent.

Selection of patients required sufficient residual fresh-frozen tumor tissue and over two years of available survival data. Although molecular status otherwise differed among the glioblastoma patients, no patient had an isocitrate dehydrogenase mutation. PBMC collection took place before vaccination, two weeks after the third vaccination, and at tumor progression if progression occurred. The Qiagen DNeasy Blood extraction Kit was used for extraction of genomic DNA. Recombination connected TRBV27 to TRBJ1-2; D gene: possibly TRBD1, on 5 matching bases. This clonotype was obtained from a human donor with glioblastoma. Specimen: blood, collected before dendritic cell vaccination. The DNA sequence is as follows: TGTGCCAGCAGTTTTTCAGACAGTCGCTTAGCTAACTATGGCTACACCTTC. Its product reads: CASSFSDSRLANYGYTF.